This TCR beta chain derives from a study of cytomegalovirus exposure and HLA in healthy donors. Findings and limits, study-wide: Other equally common chains were less clonally expanded than HLA-associated TCR beta chains, a later analysis showed. Among the CMV-associated chains, three were confirmed in vitro as specific for CMV antigens. The authors enumerated 164 TCR beta chains as linked to cytomegalovirus.

60 Vbeta and 13 Jbeta primers were used in PCR. Clones were sequenced by immunoSEQ multiplex PCR, and TCRdb holds only the in-frame ones, with some missing. The sample records some 120,000 clones, 81% being singletons. Turning to this clone: Its antigen is undetermined.

This CDR3 region has 15 residues. The germline V gene has CDR1 MGHRA and CDR2 YSYEKL. This TCR came from a man younger than 30 in good health and CMV-seronegative. The gene calls are TRBV4-1 and TRBJ2-5, with D possibly TRBD1 on 5 matching bases. The J call is doubtful: the DNA matches TRBJ2-7 better. The sample consisted of PBMCs. The CDR3 coding sequence is TGCGCCAGCAGCCAAGATCCGGCAGGGTCCTACGAGCAGTACTTC. The encoded protein is CASSQDPAGSYEQYF.